This record looks at one T cell receptor (beta chain) sequence and its context. This clonotype was seen more than once but under ten times. Its antigen is unknown. No much larger clone is present one base from it, and per-base qualities are unavailable. The data were obtained in a study of T cells in Graves' hyperthyroidism and ophthalmopathy (dated by TCRdb to between 2018 and 2021). About the full investigation: Peripheral blood was sampled at the time of initial diagnosis, prior to any treatment. To identify TCR V-J signatures that set the groups apart, the researchers used a discovery cohort of more than 95 patients, made up of roughly 45 with Graves' ophthalmopathy and some 55 with stable Graves' hyperthyroidism. An independent validation cohort of under 20 hyperthyroidism patients and 15 or so patients who later progressed to ophthalmopathy tested prospective prediction of ophthalmopathy. The 75 to 100 discovery patients were randomly divided into training and test sets at a 7:3 ratio. The study also compared thyroid tissue and blood T-cell repertoires from more than five Graves' hyperthyroidism patients. After sampling, hyperthyroidism patients received methimazole starting at 30 mg daily, and ophthalmopathy patients received high-dose intravenous methylprednisolone. TCR Vbeta CDR3 sequencing of 140 or so peripheral blood samples (roughly 41 ophthalmopathy, roughly 74 hyperthyroidism and some 17 progressor patients) is reported in the paper.

What the work shows at the level of the full study, not this receptor alone: Blood samples also contained most of the expanded thyroid clonotypes (frequency above 0.001), which suggests that blood repertoires may reflect thyroid immune responses. Sample size was not statistically predetermined, and investigators were not blinded to group allocation. A 13 V-J signature model separated ophthalmopathy from stable hyperthyroidism, with about 88% sensitivity and approximately 81% specificity in cross-validation and 80%/75% in testing. During validation, the model predicted progression to ophthalmopathy a median of around 6 months ahead of onset, with approximately 70% sensitivity and 72.22% specificity.

The CDR3 sequence holds 17 residues, the cysteine and phenylalanine included. Only CDR3 DNA is held: 51 bases, read in frame from base 1. CDR1 and CDR2, per the germline V gene, are SGHTA and FQGTGA. V is cut back by 5 bases and J by 0 bases, with 7 bases in the junction unmatched. Amplification of TCR beta CDR3 regions was carried out from RNA transcripts. For the first round of RT-PCR on the TCR CDR3, the HTBI primer set was used together with the Qiagen OneStep RT-PCR kit. The libraries were constructed in a second round of multiplex PCR and then size-selected and purified. Libraries were sequenced paired-end with 100 bp reads on an Illumina HiSeq2000. The published analysis was carried out like this. SOAPnuke was used to process the raw data, with reads discarded if the reads contained adapters or uncalled bases, had a mean Phred below 15, or lacked an exact constant-primer or identifier match. COPE v1.2.5 was used to merge the high-quality paired reads, and each unique nucleotide sequence was defined as a clonotype. Clonotypes were aligned to IMGT TRBV, TRBD and TRBJ reference segments using MiTCR v1.1. The analysis was restricted to V-J combinations with a frequency above 0.0001, which together covered 99% to 99.2% of the repertoires. The TCS score was defined as the ratio of F50 (clonal expansion) to E x V (chaos), calculated using BLOSUM62-based TCRdist between CDR3 peptides within each V-J. Welch's t-statistics and random forest reduced roughly 540 V-J features to roughly 13, which were used in a naive Bayes classifier (R e1071). TCRdb ran its own pipeline on the public reads, namely fastp trimming at Q25 and MiXCR clone calling, and kept in-frame beta chains. One record per CDR3 amino acid sequence lists the most common genes and DNA. TCRdb's processing, not the authors' own work, is the source of the V and J calls. Present in this sample are about 500,000 distinct CDR3 sequences, approximately 17% of which were seen just once. The ten largest clones add up to roughly 18% of the sample.

Ophthalmopathy patients had moderately to severely active disease, Clinical Activity Score of at least 3, NOSPECS grade of at least 4, and duration under 3 months. The study excluded patients with uncontrolled infections, other autoimmune diseases, pregnancy or lactation. Diagnoses relied on clinical symptoms, serum thyroxine and TRAb, thyroid ultrasound and orbital computed tomography. Ficoll-Paque density gradient centrifugation was used to isolate PBMCs from about 10 ml of fresh peripheral blood. Total RNA was extracted using Trizol reagent, and RNA quality was assessed on an Agilent 2100 Bioanalyzer.

Sequenced sample: blood. The rearranged chain carries TRBV7-3 and TRBJ1-3; the central 10 bases match TRBD1. The TCR was taken from a woman in her late teens or twenties with Graves' ophthalmopathy. The CDR3 protein sequence reads: CASSPGTGASSGNTIYF. Read as DNA, the sequence is TGTGCCAGCAGCCCCGGGACAGGGGCTAGCTCTGGAAACACCATATATTTT. Reference TRBV7-3 and TRBJ1-3 proteins supply the regions before and after the CDR3; the full variable domain is: GAGVSQTPSNKVTEKGKYVELRCDPISGHTALYWYRQSLGQGPEFLIYFQGTGAADDSGLPNDRFFAVRPEGSVSTLKIQRTERGDSAVYLCASSPGTGASSGNTIYFGEGSWLTVV.